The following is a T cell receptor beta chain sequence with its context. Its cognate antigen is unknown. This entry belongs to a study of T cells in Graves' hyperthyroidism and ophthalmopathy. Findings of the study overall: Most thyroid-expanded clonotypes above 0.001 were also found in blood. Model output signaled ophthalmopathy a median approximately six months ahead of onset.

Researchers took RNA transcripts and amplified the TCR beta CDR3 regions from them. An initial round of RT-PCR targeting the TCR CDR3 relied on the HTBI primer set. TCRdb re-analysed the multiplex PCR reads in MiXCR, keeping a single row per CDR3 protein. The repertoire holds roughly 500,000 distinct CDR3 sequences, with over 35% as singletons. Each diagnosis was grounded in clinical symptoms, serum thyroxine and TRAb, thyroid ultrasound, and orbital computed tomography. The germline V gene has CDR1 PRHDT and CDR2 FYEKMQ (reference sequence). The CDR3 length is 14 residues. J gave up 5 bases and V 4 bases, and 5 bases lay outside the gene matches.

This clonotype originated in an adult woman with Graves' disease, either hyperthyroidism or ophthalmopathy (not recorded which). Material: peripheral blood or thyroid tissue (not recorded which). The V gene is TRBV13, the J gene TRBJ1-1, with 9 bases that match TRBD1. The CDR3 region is CASSSTGGGTEAFF. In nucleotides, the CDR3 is TGTGCCAGCAGCTCGACAGGGGGTGGAACTGAAGCTTTCTTT.